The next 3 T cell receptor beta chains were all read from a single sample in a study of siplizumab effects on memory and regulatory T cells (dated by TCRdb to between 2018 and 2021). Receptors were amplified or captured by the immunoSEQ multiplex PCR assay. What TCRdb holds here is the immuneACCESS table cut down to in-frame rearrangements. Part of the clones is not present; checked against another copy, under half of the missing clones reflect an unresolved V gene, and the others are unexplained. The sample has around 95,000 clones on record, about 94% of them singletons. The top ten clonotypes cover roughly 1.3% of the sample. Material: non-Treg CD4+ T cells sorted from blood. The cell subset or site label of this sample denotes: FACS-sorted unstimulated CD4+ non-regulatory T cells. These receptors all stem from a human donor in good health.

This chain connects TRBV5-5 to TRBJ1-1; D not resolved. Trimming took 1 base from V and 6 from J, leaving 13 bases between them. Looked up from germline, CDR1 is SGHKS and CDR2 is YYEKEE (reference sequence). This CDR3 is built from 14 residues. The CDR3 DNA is TGTGCCAGCAGCTTGAGGCTGGGTGTCGCTGAAGCTTTCTTT. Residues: CASSLRLGVAEAFF.

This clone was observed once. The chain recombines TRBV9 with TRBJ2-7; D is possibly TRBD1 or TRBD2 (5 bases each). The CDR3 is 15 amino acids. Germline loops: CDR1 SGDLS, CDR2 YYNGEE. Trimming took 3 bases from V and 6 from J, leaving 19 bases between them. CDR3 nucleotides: TGTGCCAGCAGCGAAGGGACGGAGCCCTGGGGCGAGCAGTACTTC. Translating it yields CASSEGTEPWGEQYF.

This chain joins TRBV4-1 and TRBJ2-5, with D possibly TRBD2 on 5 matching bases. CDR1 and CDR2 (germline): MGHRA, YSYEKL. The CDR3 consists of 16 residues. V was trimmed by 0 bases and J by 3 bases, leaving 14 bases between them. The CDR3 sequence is CASSQDLKLEEETQYF. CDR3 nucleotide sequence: TGCGCCAGCAGCCAAGATCTTAAACTAGAGGAAGAGACCCAGTACTTC.